Listed here are 10 T cell receptor beta chains from one sample, sequenced in a study of OX40 agonist ivuxolimab in advanced cancers. Measured with immunoSEQ multiplex PCR; TCRdb has only the in-frame clones, and not every one. This sample has tens of thousands of clones, with just under 90% found just once. Sequenced material: CD4+ or CD8+ T cells sorted from blood, taken in a trial of the OX40 agonist ivuxolimab. Receptor source: an adult with an advanced solid tumor such as melanoma, head and neck, liver or kidney cancer.

The CDR3 DNA is TGTGCCAGCAGCCGAGGACAGTACTACGAGCAGTACTTC. This gives the protein CASSRGQYYEQYF. This sequence joins TRBV6-5 and TRBJ2-7; possible D gene TRBD1, 6 bases. Trimming removed 6 bases at V and 3 bases at J, with 12 bases between. CDR3 size: 13 residues. CDR1 is MNHEY and CDR2 is SVGAGI in the germline V gene.

The rearrangement links TRBV10-2 to TRBJ2-7, with 9 bases that match TRBD1. Per germline, CDR1 WSHSY and CDR2 SAAADI. With V trimmed by 2 bases and J by 2 bases, 4 bases remained unmatched. The CDR3 is 15 residues long. CDR3 protein: CASSEDTGGTYEQYF. The CDR3 DNA follows: TGCGCCAGCAGTGAGGATACAGGGGGCACCTACGAGCAGTACTTC.

This rearrangement joins TRBV2 to TRBJ1-5, with D maybe TRBD1 (5 bases). This CDR3 region has 15 residues. Trimming pared 8 bases from V and 3 bases from J, leaving 17 bases between. Germline V gene sequence: CDR1 SNHLY, CDR2 FYNNEI. This chain's CDR3 is CASRRAGFNNQPQHF. The CDR3 nucleotides read TGTGCCAGCCGGCGGGCAGGGTTTAACAATCAGCCCCAGCATTTT.

The V call is TRBV10-3, the J call TRBJ2-3; the D gene is possibly TRBD2 (5 bases). The V end lost 6 bases, the J end lost 0 bases, and 10 bases lay between the germline ends. CDR1 ENHRY and CDR2 SYGVKD come from the germline V gene. The CDR3 spans 14 residues. The CDR3 spells CAISKPGSTDTQYF. CDR3 nucleotides: TGTGCCATCAGCAAACCGGGGAGCACAGATACGCAGTATTTT.

V gene TRBV18 combines with J gene TRBJ2-7; TRBD1 matches at 8 bases. This CDR3 contains 14 residues. CDR1 and CDR2 from the germline V gene are KGHSH and LQKENI. The ends lost 2 bases at V and 2 bases at J; junction bases unmatched: 2. The CDR3 nucleotides are TGTGCCAGCTCACCATGGACAGGGACCTACGAGCAGTACTTC. It encodes CASSPWTGTYEQYF.

The gene calls are TRBV5-5 and TRBJ1-1; 7 positions agree with TRBD1. V lost 4 bases and J lost 1; bases outside the gene matches: 10. CDR1 is SGHKS and CDR2 is YYEKEE in the germline V gene (reference sequence). This CDR3 is 16 amino acids long. The CDR3 nucleotides are TGTGCCAGCAGCGGCAGGACAGGAAGGCGGAACACTGAAGCTTTCTTT. It translates to CASSGRTGRRNTEAFF.

The V call is TRBV5-6, the J call TRBJ2-7; TRBD1 aligns across 9 bases. Germline V gene data show CDR1 as SGHDT and CDR2 as YYEEEE. The length of the CDR3 is 15 residues. V trimming: 2 bases; J trimming: 3 bases; junction bases outside the gene matches: 6. The CDR3 sequence: CASSLGDRVDYEQYF. The CDR3 DNA follows: TGTGCCAGCAGCTTAGGGGACAGGGTGGACTACGAGCAGTACTTC.

This clone was counted between two and nine times. The chain is built from TRBV5-1 and TRBJ2-5; D gene unclear. The CDR3 covers 11 residues. Germline CDR1 and CDR2: SGHRS and YFSETQ. V was clipped by 4 bases and J by 5 bases, with 6 bases between them. The DNA of the CDR3 is TGCGCCAGCAGCATTAGGGAGACCCAGTACTTC. Residues: CASSIRETQYF.

The genes are TRBV9 and TRBJ2-2; D gene uncertain. Germline V gives CDR1 SGDLS, CDR2 YYNGEE. V was cut by 0 bases and J by 0 bases, with 6 bases left in between. CDR3 length: 15 residues. The CDR3 reads CASSVVSTNTGELFF. Here the CDR3 DNA reads TGTGCCAGCAGCGTAGTTAGTACGAACACCGGGGAGCTGTTTTTT.

This chain joins TRBV4-1 and TRBJ1-2, with D tentatively TRBD1 (5 bases). Trimming removed 5 bases from V and 0 bases from J, with 16 bases in between. Germline values: CDR1 MGHRA, CDR2 YSYEKL. This CDR3 is 16 amino acids long. The DNA for the CDR3 is TGCGCCAGCAGCTTGGCGGAGACAGCTACTAACTATGGCTACACCTTC. This codes for CASSLAETATNYGYTF.